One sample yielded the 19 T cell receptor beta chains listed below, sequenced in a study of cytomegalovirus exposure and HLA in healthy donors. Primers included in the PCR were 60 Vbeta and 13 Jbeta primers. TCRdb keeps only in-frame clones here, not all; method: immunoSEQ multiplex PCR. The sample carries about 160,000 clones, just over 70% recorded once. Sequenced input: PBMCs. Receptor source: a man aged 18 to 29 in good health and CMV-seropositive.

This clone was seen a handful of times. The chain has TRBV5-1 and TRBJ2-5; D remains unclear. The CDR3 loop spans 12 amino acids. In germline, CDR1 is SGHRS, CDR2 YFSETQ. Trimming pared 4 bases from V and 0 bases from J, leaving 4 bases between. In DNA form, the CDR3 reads TGCGCCAGCAGCGAGAACCAAGAGACCCAGTACTTC. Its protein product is CASSENQETQYF.

The CDR3 region is CASSNNNPPTGASTDTQYF. The DNA for the CDR3 is TGTGCCAGCAGCAACAACAACCCACCGACAGGCGCTAGCACAGATACGCAGTATTTT. The chain links TRBV21-1 to TRBJ2-3; the DNA was not compared with TRBD1, the D call given in the table. TRBV21-1 is noted as a pseudogene. The length of the CDR3 is 19 residues.

CDR3 loop: CASSQEGTSGNNEQFF. CDR3 DNA: TGTGCCAGCAGCCAAGAAGGGACTAGCGGGAACAATGAGCAGTTCTTC. J is TRBJ2-1 and V is TRBV4-2, with 13 bases fitting TRBD2. This CDR3 is built from 16 residues. After removal of 0 bases from V and 5 bases from J, the junction contained 1 base not matched to a gene. Germline CDR1 reads LGHNA; CDR2 reads YNFKEQ.

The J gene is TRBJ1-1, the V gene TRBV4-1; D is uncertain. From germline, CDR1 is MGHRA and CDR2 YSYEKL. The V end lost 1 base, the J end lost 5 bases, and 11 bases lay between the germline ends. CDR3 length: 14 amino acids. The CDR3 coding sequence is TGCGCCAGCAGCCAAGGGGTATCGGGGACTGAAGCTTTCTTT. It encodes CASSQGVSGTEAFF.

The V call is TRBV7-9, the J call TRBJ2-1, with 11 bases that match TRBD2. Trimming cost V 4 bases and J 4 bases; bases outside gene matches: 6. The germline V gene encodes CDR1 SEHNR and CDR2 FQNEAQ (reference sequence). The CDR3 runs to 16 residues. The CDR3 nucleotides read TGTGCCAGCAGCTCGAGGACTAGCGGGTTTTACAATGAGCAGTTCTTC. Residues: CASSSRTSGFYNEQFF.

This chain's CDR3 is CASSSSPEVGGSGNTIYF. The DNA for the CDR3 is TGCGCCAGCAGCTCAAGTCCCGAGGTGGGTGGCTCTGGAAACACCATATATTTT. The V and J genes are TRBV5-1 and TRBJ1-3; D remains ambiguous. The CDR3 covers 18 residues. CDR1 and CDR2 (germline): SGHRS, YFSETQ. V gave up 3 bases and J gave up 0 bases, with 19 bases separating them.

The CDR3 sequence: CASRYTGVNEQFF. The CDR3 bases are TGTGCCAGCAGATATACAGGGGTCAATGAGCAGTTCTTC. V usage is TRBV13 and J usage is TRBJ2-1, with TRBD1 matching 7 bases. Germline-derived CDR1 and CDR2 are PRHDT and FYEKMQ (reference sequence). The CDR3 sequence is 13 residues long. J gave up 6 bases and V 6 bases, and 5 bases lay outside the gene matches.

The CDR3 reads CSVGTGGSGNTIYF. As DNA, the CDR3 is TGCAGCGTTGGGACAGGGGGCTCTGGAAACACCATATATTTT. This chain links TRBV29-1 with TRBJ1-3; 10 nucleotides align to TRBD1. The germline V gene encodes CDR1 SQVTM and CDR2 ANQGSEA. The CDR3 sequence is 14 residues long. V trimming: 4 bases; J trimming: 0 bases; junction bases outside the gene matches: 0.

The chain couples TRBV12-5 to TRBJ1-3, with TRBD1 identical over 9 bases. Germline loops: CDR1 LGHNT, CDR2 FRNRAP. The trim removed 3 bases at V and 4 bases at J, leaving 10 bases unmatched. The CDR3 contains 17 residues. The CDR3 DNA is TGTGCTAGTGGTTTTAACACAGGGGGCGCGGGAGGAAACACCATATATTTT. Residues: CASGFNTGGAGGNTIYF.

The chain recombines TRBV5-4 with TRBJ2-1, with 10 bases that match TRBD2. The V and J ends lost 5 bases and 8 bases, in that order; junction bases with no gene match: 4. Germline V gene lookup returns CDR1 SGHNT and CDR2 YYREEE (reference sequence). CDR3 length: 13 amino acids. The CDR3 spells CASRLAGVDEQFF. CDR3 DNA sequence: TGTGCCAGCAGGCTAGCGGGAGTCGATGAGCAGTTCTTC. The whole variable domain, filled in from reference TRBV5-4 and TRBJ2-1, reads ETGVTQSPTHLIKTRGQQVTLRCSSQSGHNTVSWYQQALGQGPQFIFQYYREEENGRGNFPPRFSGLQFPNYSSELNVNALELDDSALYLCASRLAGVDEQFFGPGTRLTVL.

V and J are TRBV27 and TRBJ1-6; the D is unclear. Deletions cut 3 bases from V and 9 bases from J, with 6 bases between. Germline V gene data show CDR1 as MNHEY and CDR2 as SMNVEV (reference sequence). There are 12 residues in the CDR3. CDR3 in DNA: TGTGCCAGCAGTTTTTCGGGTTCACCCCTCCACTTT. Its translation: CASSFSGSPLHF.

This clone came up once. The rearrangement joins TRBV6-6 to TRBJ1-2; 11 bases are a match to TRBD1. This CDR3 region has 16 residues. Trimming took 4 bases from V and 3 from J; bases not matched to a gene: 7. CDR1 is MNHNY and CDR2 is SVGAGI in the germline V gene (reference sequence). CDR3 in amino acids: CASSSMDRGHHYGYTF. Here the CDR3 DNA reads TGTGCCAGCAGTTCAATGGACAGGGGGCATCACTATGGCTACACCTTC.

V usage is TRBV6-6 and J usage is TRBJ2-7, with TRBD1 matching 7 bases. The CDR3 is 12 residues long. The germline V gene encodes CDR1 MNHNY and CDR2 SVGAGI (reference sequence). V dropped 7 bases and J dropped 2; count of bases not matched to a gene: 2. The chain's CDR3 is CASTGQAYEQYV. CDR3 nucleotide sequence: TGTGCCAGCACTGGACAGGCCTACGAGCAGTACGTC.

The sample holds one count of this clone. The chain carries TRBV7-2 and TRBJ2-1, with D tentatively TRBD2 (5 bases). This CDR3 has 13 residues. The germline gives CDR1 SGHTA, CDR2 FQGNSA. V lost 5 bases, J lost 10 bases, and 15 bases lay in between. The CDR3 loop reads CASSPPYSDEQFF. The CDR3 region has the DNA TGTGCCAGCAGCCCCCCGTATAGCGACGAGCAGTTCTTC.

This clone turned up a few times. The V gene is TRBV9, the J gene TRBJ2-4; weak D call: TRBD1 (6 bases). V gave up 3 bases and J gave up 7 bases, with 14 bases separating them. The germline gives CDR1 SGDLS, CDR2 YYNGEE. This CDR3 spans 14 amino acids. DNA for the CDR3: TGTGCCAGCAGCGGGACAGACGCAGGGAACATTCAGTACTTC. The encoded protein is CASSGTDAGNIQYF.

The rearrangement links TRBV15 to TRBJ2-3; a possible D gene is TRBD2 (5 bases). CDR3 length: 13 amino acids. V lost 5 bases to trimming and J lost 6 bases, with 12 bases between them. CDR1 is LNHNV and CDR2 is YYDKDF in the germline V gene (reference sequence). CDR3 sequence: CATSGGLVDTQYF. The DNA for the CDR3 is TGTGCCACCAGCGGAGGACTTGTGGATACGCAGTATTTT.

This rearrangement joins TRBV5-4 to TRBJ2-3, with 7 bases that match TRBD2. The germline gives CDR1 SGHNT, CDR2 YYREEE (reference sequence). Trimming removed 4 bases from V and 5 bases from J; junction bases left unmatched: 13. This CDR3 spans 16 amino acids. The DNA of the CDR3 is TGTGCCAGCAGCCCGCCGGGCGGGAGTATCCTAGATACGCAGTATTTT. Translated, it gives CASSPPGGSILDTQYF.

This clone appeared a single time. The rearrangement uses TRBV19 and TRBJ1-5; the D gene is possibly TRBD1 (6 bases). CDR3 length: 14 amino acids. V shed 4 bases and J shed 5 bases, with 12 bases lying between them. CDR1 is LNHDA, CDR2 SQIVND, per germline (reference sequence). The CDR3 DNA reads TGTGCCAGTAGTAGACGACAGGCCGATCAGCCCCAGCATTTT. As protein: CASSRRQADQPQHF.

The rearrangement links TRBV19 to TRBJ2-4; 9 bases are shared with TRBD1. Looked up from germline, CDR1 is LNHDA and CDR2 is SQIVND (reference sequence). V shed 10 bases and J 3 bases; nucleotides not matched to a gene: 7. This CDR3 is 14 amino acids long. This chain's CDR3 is CATETGGGKNIQYF. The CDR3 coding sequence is TGTGCCACCGAGACAGGGGGAGGCAAAAACATTCAGTACTTC.